A selection of T cell receptor beta chains follows, all from one sample in a study of long-term antiretroviral therapy in people with HIV. Sequencing was performed with immunoSEQ multiplex PCR; in TCRdb, only in-frame clones are kept and a portion is missing. The table shows some 30,000 clones, with roughly 93% occurring only once. Sequencing used unsorted PBMCs, obtained roughly 7.1 years after starting antiretroviral therapy. Receptors originate from a man between 50 and 59 years old with HIV. Both conserved end residues are part of each CDR3. The D gene is left open where the match is weak. Size is stated for part of the rows, as once, few or many counts, or as a class when the clone is expanded.

.,TRBJ2-1,.,TRBV6-1,CASKIGQGTHEQFF,TGTGCCAGCAAAATAGGGCAGGGGACGCATGAGCAGTTCTTC
.,TRBJ1-1,.,TRBV5-1,CASSSDGVNTEAFF,TGCGCCAGCAGCTCGGACGGGGTGAACACTGAAGCTTTCTTT
.,TRBJ2-3,.,TRBV14,CASSQELTDTQYF,TGTGCCAGCAGCCAAGAGTTGACCGATACGCAGTATTTT
.,TRBJ2-2,.,TRBV19,CVSSIGRAGMNTGELFF,TGTGTCAGTAGTATTGGGCGGGCGGGGATGAACACCGGGGAGCTGTTTTTT
TRBD1,TRBJ1-3,.,TRBV4-1,CASSQTGGNTIYF,TGCGCCAGCAGCCAGACAGGGGGAAACACCATATATTTT
.,TRBJ2-7,.,TRBV29-1,CLRGYEQYF,TGTCTACGGGGGTACGAGCAGTACTTC
.,TRBJ1-1,.,TRBV7-8,CASSLLNLNTEAFF,TGTGCCAGCAGCTTACTAAATCTGAACACTGAAGCTTTCTTT
TRBD1,TRBJ1-2,.,TRBV18,CASSLDRDYGYTF,TGTGCCAGCTCGCTGGACAGGGACTATGGCTACACCTTC
.,TRBJ2-3,few,TRBV2,CASSEEGVYTQYF,TGTGCCAGCAGTGAGGAGGGCGTGTATACGCAGTATTTT
TRBD1,TRBJ2-7,.,TRBV2,CASGLGQGASYFYEQYF,TGTGCCAGCGGGCTAGGACAGGGGGCAAGCTACTTCTACGAGCAGTACTTC
.,TRBJ2-2,.,TRBV29-1,CSVGWGAGELFF,TGCAGCGTTGGGTGGGGGGCCGGGGAGCTGTTTTTT
.,TRBJ2-7,once,TRBV6-1,CASRNSYEQYF,TGTGCCAGCAGGAATAGTTACGAGCAGTACTTC
.,TRBJ1-5,.,TRBV9,CASSDSSNQPQHF,TGTGCCAGCAGCGATAGCAGCAATCAGCCCCAGCATTTT
.,TRBJ2-3,.,TRBV7-8,CASSLEGDTSGYF,TGTGCCAGCAGCTTAGAGGGGGACACAAGCGGGTATTTT
.,TRBJ2-7,.,TRBV27,CASTMRRDTSYEQYF,TGTGCCAGCACCATGAGACGGGACACCTCCTACGAGCAGTACTTC